This TCR beta chain came from a study of T-cell reconstitution after alpha-beta-depleted transplantation in children. Trimming removed 6 bases from V and 9 bases from J, with 15 bases in between. Germline V gene lookup returns CDR1 DFQATT and CDR2 SNEGSKA (reference sequence). The CDR3 is 12 amino acids. In this sample, this clonotype turned up many times. The library targeted TCRbeta and was prepared with unique molecular identifiers. TCRdb analysed the PCR reads with MiXCR anew, one entry per CDR3 protein. Of about 510,000 distinct CDR3 sequences listed, about an eighth are singletons. The sequence was collected from a female patient aged 2-9 years who had a stem cell transplant for aplastic anemia, so the T cells may come from the graft donor. J is TRBJ2-1 and V is TRBV20-1; D is unresolved. The starting material was PBMCs, mostly from graft donor cells, obtained 180 days after TCRalphabeta/CD19-depleted stem cell transplant. The CDR3 protein is CSANDRLAEQFF. In DNA, the CDR3 is TGCAGTGCCAACGACCGCCTGGCTGAGCAGTTCTTC.